This T cell receptor beta chain was sequenced for a study of Graves' ophthalmopathy and Graves' hyperthyroidism. This clonotype was picked up many times. Sequence at one end of the junction differs from germline and may be a read error. Germline V gene lookup returns CDR1 MNHEY and CDR2 SVGAGI. This CDR3 region has 14 residues. The authors amplified TCR beta CDR3 regions from RNA transcripts. HTBI primers were employed in first-round RT-PCR, then a second-round multiplex PCR followed. TCRdb processed the multiplex PCR reads anew with MiXCR; each CDR3 protein has one entry. The repertoire holds about 380,000 distinct CDR3 sequences, with just over 15% as singletons.

The TCR was taken from a woman aged 18-29 years with stable Graves' hyperthyroidism. The rearrangement joins TRBV6-5 to TRBJ1-1; the D gene is possibly TRBD1 (5 bases). Sequenced input: peripheral blood. The CDR3 loop reads CVSSNGGVNTEAFF. The DNA for the CDR3 is TGTGTCAGCAGTAACGGGGGGGTGAACACTGAAGCTTTCTTT.